This is a list of T cell receptor beta chains from one sample in a study of Ad26.COV2.S vaccination and SARS-CoV-2 variants. Generated by immunoSEQ multiplex PCR, the TCRdb table keeps only in-frame clones and is missing some. The table includes roughly 300,000 clones, 88% detected once. The sample consisted of peripheral blood, taken in a trial of Ad26.COV2.S vaccine versus placebo. Receptors were obtained from a person aged 18-65 years who received the Ad26.COV2.S COVID-19 vaccine or a placebo. CDR3s include the opening cysteine and the closing phenylalanine or tryptophan.

V	J	CDR3
TRBV7-2	TRBJ1-5	CASSLGNQPQHF
TRBV7-6	TRBJ1-2	CASSLALRWDRGLLNYGYTF
TRBV19	TRBJ1-1	CASSISVNTEAFF
TRBV30	TRBJ2-5	CAWRKGVKTQYF
TRBV7-3	TRBJ2-1	CASRRDSLRNEQFF
TRBV6-4	TRBJ2-2	CASSAGDTGELFF
TRBV7-8	TRBJ1-2	CASSPRQASYTF
TRBV7-6	TRBJ1-3	CASSSSAYSGNTIYF
TRBV27	TRBJ1-4	CASSINRATNEKLFF
TRBV7-9	TRBJ2-5	CASSLMETQYF
TRBV12-5	TRBJ1-5	CASGIGQGGGQPQHF
TRBV28	TRBJ2-7	CASSLFPREQYF
TRBV5-1	TRBJ2-5	CASSYDSGYQETQYF
TRBV11-2	TRBJ2-1	CASSLQQSSYNEQFF
TRBV13	TRBJ1-3	CASSLDPGISGNTIYF
TRBV28	TRBJ1-6	CASSFEQNNSPLHF
TRBV19	TRBJ1-2	CASKGSYGYTF
TRBV19	TRBJ2-1	CASSIGGTDTYNEQFF
TRBV3-1/TRBV3-2	TRBJ1-2	CASSHGPLGTGGFIGGYTF
TRBV11-2	TRBJ1-2	CASSGPGGYGYTF
TRBV3-1/TRBV3-2	TRBJ1-2	CASSQARGRGGYTF
TRBV2	TRBJ2-7	CASGRTGGTDEQYF
TRBV9	TRBJ1-2	CASSVELTALGDYGYTF
TRBV6-5	TRBJ1-2	CASNLDRDNGYTF
TRBV27	TRBJ2-1	CASSYGRGIGMSEQFF
TRBV18	TRBJ1-1	CASSSGQSITEAFF
TRBV2	TRBJ2-7	CASSDLVKYEQYF
TRBV7-3	TRBJ2-1	CASSLDRGNNNEQFF
TRBV29-1	TRBJ2-1	CSVVPSHEQFF
TRBV2	TRBJ1-4	CASSDSSENEKLFF
TRBV7-9	TRBJ2-7	CASSLYEQYF
TRBV4-2	TRBJ1-1	CASSQDGGLYTEAFF
TRBV6-1	TRBJ1-2	CASSEVGAGTGIYTF
TRBV10-3	TRBJ2-3	CAISESGGTLSTDTQYF
TRBV30	TRBJ2-2	CAWRTGTTGELFF
TRBV5-1	TRBJ2-7	CASSWGQGAYEQYF
TRBV28	TRBJ1-2	CASSFLSGTGVNYGYTF
TRBV7-9	TRBJ2-7	CASSFSHREGTYYEQYF
TRBV7-9	TRBJ2-1	CASTSNYNEQFF
TRBV19	TRBJ2-5	CASSILARETQYF
TRBV19	TRBJ1-2	CASSIRKGYGYTF
TRBV11-2	TRBJ2-7	CASSSRGLPTYEQYF
TRBV28	TRBJ2-7	CASSPSGYRGEQYF
TRBV27	TRBJ1-3	CASSLSPISGNTIYF
TRBV6-5	TRBJ1-6	CASSYSLSGYSPLHF
TRBV25-1	TRBJ2-1	CASSAQYNEQFF
TRBV12-3/TRBV12-4	TRBJ2-1	CASSSLYEQFF
TRBV19	TRBJ2-7	CASRQRGSPYEQYF
TRBV7-2	TRBJ1-1	CASNQIQGNTEAFF
TRBV11-1	TRBJ1-1	CASSSTRQGRAFF
TRBV25-1	TRBJ2-7	CASSEPGVSYEQYF
TRBV18	TRBJ1-1	CASSPVAPGAREAFF
TRBV5-4	TRBJ2-7	CASSLGALTGDYEQYF
TRBV27	TRBJ2-1	CASSPTQRGGLNEQFF
TRBV9	TRBJ1-1	CASSVTVLNTEAFF
TRBV14	TRBJ2-3	CASSPRGTGTDTQYF
TRBV28	TRBJ1-2	CASNRGTDYGYTF